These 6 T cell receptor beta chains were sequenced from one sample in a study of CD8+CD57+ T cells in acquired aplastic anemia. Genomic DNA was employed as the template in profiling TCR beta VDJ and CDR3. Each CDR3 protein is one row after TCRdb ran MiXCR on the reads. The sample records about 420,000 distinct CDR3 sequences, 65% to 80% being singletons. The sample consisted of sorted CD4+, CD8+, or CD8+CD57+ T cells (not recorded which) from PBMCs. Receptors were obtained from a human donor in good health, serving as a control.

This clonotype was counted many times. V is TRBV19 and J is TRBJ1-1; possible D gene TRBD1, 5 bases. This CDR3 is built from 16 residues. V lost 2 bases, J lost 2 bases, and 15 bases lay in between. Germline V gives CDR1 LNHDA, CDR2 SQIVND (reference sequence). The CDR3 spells CASSITPRQGNTEAFF. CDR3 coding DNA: TGTGCCAGTAGTATAACACCCCGGCAGGGAAACACTGAAGCTTTCTTT.

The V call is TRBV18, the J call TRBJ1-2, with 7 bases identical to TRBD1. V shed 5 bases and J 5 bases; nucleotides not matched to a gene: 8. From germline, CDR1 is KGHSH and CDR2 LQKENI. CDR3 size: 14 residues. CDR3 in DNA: TGTGCCAGCTCAGCTACAGGGGTGGCATATGGCTACACCTTC. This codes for CASSATGVAYGYTF.

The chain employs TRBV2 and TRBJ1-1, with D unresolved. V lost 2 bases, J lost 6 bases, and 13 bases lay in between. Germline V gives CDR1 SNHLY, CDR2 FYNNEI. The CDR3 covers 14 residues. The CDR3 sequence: CASSERFVAAEAFF. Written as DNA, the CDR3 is TGTGCCAGCAGTGAACGGTTCGTGGCGGCTGAAGCTTTCTTT.

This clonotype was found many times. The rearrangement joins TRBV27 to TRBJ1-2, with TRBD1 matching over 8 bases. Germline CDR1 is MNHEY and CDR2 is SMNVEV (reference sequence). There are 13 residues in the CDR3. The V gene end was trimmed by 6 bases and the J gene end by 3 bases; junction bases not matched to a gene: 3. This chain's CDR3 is CASRQGVDYGYTF. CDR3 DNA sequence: TGTGCCAGCAGACAGGGGGTTGACTATGGCTACACCTTC.

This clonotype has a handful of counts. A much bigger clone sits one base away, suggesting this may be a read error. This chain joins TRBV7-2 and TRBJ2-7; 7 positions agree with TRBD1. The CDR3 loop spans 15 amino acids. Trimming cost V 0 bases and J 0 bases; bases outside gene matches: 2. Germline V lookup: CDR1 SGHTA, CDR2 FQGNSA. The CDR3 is CASSLAGTDSYEQYF. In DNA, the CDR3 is TGTGCCAGCAGCTTAGCCGGGACAGACTCCTACGAGCAGTACTTC.

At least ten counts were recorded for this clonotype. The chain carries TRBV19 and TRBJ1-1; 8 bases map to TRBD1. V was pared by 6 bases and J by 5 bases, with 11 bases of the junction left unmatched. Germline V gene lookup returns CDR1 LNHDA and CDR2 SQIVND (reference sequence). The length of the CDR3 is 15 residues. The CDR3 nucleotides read TGTGCCAGTAGACGATTGGACAGGGAAACGACTGAAGCTTTCTTT. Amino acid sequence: CASRRLDRETTEAFF. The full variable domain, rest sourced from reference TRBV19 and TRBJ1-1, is DGGITQSPKYLFRKEGQNVTLSCEQNLNHDAMYWYRQDPGQGLRLIYYSQIVNDFQKGDIAEGYSVSREKKESFPLTVTSAQKNPTAFYLCASRRLDRETTEAFFGQGTRLTVV.